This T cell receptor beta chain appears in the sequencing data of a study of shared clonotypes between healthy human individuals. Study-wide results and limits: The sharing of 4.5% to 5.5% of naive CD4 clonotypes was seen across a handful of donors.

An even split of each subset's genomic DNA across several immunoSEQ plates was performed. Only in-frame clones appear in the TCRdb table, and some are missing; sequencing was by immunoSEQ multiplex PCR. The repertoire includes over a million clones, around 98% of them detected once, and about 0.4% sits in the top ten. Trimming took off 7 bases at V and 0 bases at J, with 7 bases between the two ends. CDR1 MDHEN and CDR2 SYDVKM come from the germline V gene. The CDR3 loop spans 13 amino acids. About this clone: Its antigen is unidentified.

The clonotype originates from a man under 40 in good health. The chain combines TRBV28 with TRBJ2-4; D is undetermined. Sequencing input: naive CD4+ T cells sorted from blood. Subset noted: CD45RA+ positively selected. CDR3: CASINGAKNIQYF. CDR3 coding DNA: TGTGCCAGCATCAACGGAGCCAAAAACATTCAGTACTTC.